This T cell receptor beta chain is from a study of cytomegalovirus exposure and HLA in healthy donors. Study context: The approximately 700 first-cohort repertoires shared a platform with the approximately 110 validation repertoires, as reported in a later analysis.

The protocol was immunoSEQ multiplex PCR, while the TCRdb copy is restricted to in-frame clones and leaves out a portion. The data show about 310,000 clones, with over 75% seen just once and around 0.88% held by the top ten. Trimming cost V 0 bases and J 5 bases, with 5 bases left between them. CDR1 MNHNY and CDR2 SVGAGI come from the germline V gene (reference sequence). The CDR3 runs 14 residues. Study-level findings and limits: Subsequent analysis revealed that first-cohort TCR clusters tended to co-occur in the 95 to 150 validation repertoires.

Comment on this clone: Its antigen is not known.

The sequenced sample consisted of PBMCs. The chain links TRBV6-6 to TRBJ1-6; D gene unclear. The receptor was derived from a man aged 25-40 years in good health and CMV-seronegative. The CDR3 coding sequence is TGTGCCAGCAGTTACTCGCCAGATAATTCACCCCTCCACTTT. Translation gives CASSYSPDNSPLHF.